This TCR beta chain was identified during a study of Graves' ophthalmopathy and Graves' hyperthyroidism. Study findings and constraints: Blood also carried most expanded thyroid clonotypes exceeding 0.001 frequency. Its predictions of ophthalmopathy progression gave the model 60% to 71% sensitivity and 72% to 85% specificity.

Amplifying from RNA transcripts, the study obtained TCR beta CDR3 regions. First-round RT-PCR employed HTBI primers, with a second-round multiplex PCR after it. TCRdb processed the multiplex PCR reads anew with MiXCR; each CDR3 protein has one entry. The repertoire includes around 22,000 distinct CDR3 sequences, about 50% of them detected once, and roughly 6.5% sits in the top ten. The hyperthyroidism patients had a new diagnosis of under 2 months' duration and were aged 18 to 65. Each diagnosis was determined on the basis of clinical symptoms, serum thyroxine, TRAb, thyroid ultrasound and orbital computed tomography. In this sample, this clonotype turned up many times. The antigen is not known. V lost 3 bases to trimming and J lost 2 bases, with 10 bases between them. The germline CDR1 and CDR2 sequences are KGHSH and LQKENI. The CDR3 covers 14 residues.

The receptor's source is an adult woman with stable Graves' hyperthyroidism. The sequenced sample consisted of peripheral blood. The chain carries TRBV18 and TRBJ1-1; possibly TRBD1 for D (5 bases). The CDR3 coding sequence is TGTGCCAGCTCACCCCGGGGACGTAACACTGAAGCTTTCTTT. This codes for CASSPRGRNTEAFF.